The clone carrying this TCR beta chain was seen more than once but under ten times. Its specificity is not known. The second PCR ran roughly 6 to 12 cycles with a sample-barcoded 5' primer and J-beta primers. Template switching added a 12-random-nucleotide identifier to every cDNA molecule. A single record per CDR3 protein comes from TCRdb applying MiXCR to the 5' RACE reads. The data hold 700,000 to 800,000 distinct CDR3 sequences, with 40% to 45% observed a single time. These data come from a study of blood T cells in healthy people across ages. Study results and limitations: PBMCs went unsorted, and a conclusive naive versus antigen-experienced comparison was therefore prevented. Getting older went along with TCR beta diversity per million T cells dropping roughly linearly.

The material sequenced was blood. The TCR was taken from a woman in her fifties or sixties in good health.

The CDR3 nucleotides are TGTGCCAGCAGCCCAGGAGGGGCGGGAGGGTACAATGAGCAGTTCTTC. It is translated as CASSPGGAGGYNEQFF. This chain connects TRBV6-2 or TRBV6-3 to TRBJ2-1; 9 bases line up with TRBD2. The J segment lost 4 bases and the V segment lost 6 bases, leaving 10 bases of the junction unmatched. This CDR3 contains 16 residues. CDR1 is MNHEY and CDR2 is SVGEGT in the germline V gene.